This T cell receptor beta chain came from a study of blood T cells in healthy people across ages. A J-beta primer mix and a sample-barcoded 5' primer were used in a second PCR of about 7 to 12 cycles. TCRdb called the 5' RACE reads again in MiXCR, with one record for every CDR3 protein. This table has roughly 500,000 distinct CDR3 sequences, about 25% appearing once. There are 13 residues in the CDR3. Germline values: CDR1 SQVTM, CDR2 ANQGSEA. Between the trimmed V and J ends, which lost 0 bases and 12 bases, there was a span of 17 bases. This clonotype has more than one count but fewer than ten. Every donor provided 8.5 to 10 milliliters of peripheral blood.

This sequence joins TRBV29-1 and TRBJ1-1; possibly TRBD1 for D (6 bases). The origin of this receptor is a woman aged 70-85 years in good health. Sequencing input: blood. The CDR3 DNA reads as TGCAGCGTTGAAGAGGTACAGGGAATTGGTACTTTCTTT. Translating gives CSVEEVQGIGTFF.